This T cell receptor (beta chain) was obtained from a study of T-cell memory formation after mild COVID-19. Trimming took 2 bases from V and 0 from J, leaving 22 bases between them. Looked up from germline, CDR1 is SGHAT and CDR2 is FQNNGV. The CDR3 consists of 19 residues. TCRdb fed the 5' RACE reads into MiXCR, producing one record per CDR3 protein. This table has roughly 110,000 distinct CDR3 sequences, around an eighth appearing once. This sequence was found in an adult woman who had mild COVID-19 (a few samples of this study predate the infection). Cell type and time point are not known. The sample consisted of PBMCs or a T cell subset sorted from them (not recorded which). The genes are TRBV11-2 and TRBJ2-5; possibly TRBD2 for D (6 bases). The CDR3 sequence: CASSLKRTINPLYQETQYF. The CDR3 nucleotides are TGTGCCAGCAGCTTAAAAAGGACTATCAATCCTTTGTACCAAGAGACCCAGTACTTC.